This entry lists 26 T cell receptor beta chains sequenced from one sample in a study of blood T cell repertoires in COVID-19. This table comes from immunoSEQ multiplex PCR, and its TCRdb copy is limited to in-frame clones, with some not included. The sample has fewer than 90,000 clones, 88% seen once. The sample comprised peripheral blood. These receptors all come from a man between 65 and 85 years old with acute or convalescent COVID-19.

This rearrangement joins TRBV7-2 to TRBJ2-3, with TRBD2 identical over 9 bases. The CDR3 is 18 residues long. Germline trimming cut 1 base from V and 4 bases from J; bases unmatched to any gene: 12. The germline CDR1 and CDR2 sequences are SGHTA and FQGNSA. CDR3 protein: CASSLGGGGAFQADTQYF. CDR3 in DNA: TGTGCCAGCAGCTTAGGAGGCGGGGGGGCGTTTCAGGCAGATACGCAGTATTTT. Full variable domain (missing parts from reference TRBV7-2 and TRBJ2-3): GAGVSQSPSNKVTEKGKDVELRCDPISGHTALYWYRQSLGQGLEFLIYFQGNSAPDKSGLPSDRFSAERTGGSVSTLTIQRTQQEDSAVYLCASSLGGGGAFQADTQYFGPGTRLTVL.

V usage is TRBV24-1 and J usage is TRBJ2-4, with a possible D match to TRBD2 (5 bases). Trimming removed 1 base at V and 7 bases at J, with 7 bases between. The CDR3 consists of 13 residues. The germline CDR1 and CDR2 sequences are KGHDR and SFDVKD. The CDR3 is CATSDLSGNIQYF. The CDR3, as DNA: TGTGCCACCAGTGATTTATCGGGGAACATTCAGTACTTC.

This chain joins TRBV25-1 and TRBJ1-3; no reliable D call. The germline V gene has CDR1 MGHDK and CDR2 SYGVNS. V lost 1 base and J lost 4, with 11 bases in between. The CDR3 is 15 residues long. In DNA, the CDR3 is TGTGCCAGCAGTGAATCCCGAGGCAAGGGAAACACCATATATTTT. As protein: CASSESRGKGNTIYF.

The chain joins TRBV5-5 to TRBJ2-7; maybe TRBD2 (6 bases). Germline V gives CDR1 SGHKS, CDR2 YYEKEE (reference sequence). V was cut by 2 bases and J by 1 base, with 16 bases left in between. The CDR3 totals 16 residues. The CDR3 bases are TGTGCCAGCAGCTTCTGGGGAGGAACCCTTTCCTACGAGCAGTACTTC. Translating gives CASSFWGGTLSYEQYF.

About this clone: One junction end disagrees with the germline gene, perhaps due to a read error. The chain combines TRBV7-9 with TRBJ1-5, with D perhaps TRBD1 (5 bases). Germline lookup yields CDR1 SEHNR and CDR2 FQNEAQ (reference sequence). This CDR3 region has 12 residues. Here the CDR3 DNA reads TGTGCCAGCAGCTCCTCCGGGACTCGCAAGTATTTT. This sequence encodes CASSSSGTRKYF.

The V call is TRBV5-8, the J call TRBJ1-6; TRBD1 might be the D (6 bases). V was pared by 4 bases and J by 6 bases, with 11 bases between. There are 14 residues in the CDR3. Germline values: CDR1 SGHTS, CDR2 YDEGEE. DNA of the CDR3: TGTGCCAGCAGCCAAAGACAGGCTAATTCACCCCTCCACTTT. Its translation: CASSQRQANSPLHF.

The chain is built from TRBV20-1 and TRBJ2-5; tentatively, D is TRBD2 (5 bases). This CDR3 spans 12 amino acids. Trimming took 3 bases from V and 4 from J, leaving 9 bases between them. CDR1 and CDR2 from the germline V gene are DFQATT and SNEGSKA (reference sequence). The CDR3 loop is CSASRGPETQYF. The CDR3 DNA reads as TGCAGTGCTAGTCGGGGTCCAGAGACCCAGTACTTC.

This chain uses TRBV27 with TRBJ2-7; 9 bases are shared with TRBD1. There are 15 residues in the CDR3. The V segment lost 5 bases and the J segment 1 base; nucleotides outside the gene matches: 6. In germline, CDR1 is MNHEY, CDR2 SMNVEV (reference sequence). Here the CDR3 reads CASSMPGQGSYEQYF. CDR3 sequence (DNA): TGTGCCAGCAGTATGCCGGGACAGGGATCCTACGAGCAGTACTTC.

The genes are TRBV28 and TRBJ2-4; weak D call: TRBD2 (6 bases). The CDR3 covers 16 residues. Germline-derived CDR1 and CDR2 are MDHEN and SYDVKM. The V gene lost 1 base and the J gene lost 6 bases, with 16 bases spanning the gap. For the CDR3, the DNA is TGTGCCAGCAGTTTATTCGTGGGAGGATTGGGAAACATTCAGTACTTC. Amino acid sequence: CASSLFVGGLGNIQYF.

This rearrangement joins TRBV7-9 to TRBJ2-1; TRBD2 matches 7 bases. Germline CDR1 is SEHNR and CDR2 is FQNEAQ (reference sequence). Unmatched junction bases numbered 11, after V lost 5 bases and J lost 7 bases. The CDR3 spans 15 residues. CDR3 amino acids: CASSPGLEIKNEQFF. Here the CDR3 DNA reads TGTGCCAGCAGCCCAGGACTAGAAATCAAAAATGAGCAGTTCTTC.

The rearrangement joins TRBV19 to TRBJ2-1; 9 bases match TRBD2. The CDR3 has 15 amino acids. Germline V gene data show CDR1 as LNHDA and CDR2 as SQIVND (reference sequence). The V gene end was trimmed by 9 bases and the J gene end by 1 base; junction bases not matched to a gene: 7. The CDR3, as DNA: TGTGCCAGCGGTGGAGCGGGAGGATCCTACAATGAGCAGTTCTTC. Encoded protein: CASGGAGGSYNEQFF. Complete variable domain (other parts from reference TRBV19 and TRBJ2-1): DGGITQSPKYLFRKEGQNVTLSCEQNLNHDAMYWYRQDPGQGLRLIYYSQIVNDFQKGDIAEGYSVSREKKESFPLTVTSAQKNPTAFYLCASGGAGGSYNEQFFGPGTRLTVL.

The rearrangement joins TRBV7-8 to TRBJ2-1; D may be TRBD2 (6 bases). With 5 bases removed from V and 0 bases from J, the gap between germline ends came to 14 bases. CDR3 size: 16 residues. Germline V lookup: CDR1 SGHVS, CDR2 FQNEAQ. In DNA form, the CDR3 reads TGTGCCAGCAGCGGGGGGACCATGAGCTCCTACAATGAGCAGTTCTTC. Its translation: CASSGGTMSSYNEQFF. Full variable domain (rest looked up from reference TRBV7-8 and TRBJ2-1): GAGVSQSPRYKVAKRGQDVALRCDPISGHVSLFWYQQALGQGPEFLTYFQNEAQLDKSGLPSDRFFAERPEGSVSTLKIQRTQQEDSAVYLCASSGGTMSSYNEQFFGPGTRLTVL.

The CDR3 sequence is CASSIEPGGFTEAFF. CDR3 nucleotide sequence: TGTGCCAGTAGTATAGAACCAGGGGGCTTCACTGAAGCTTTCTTT. The chain is built from TRBV19 and TRBJ1-1, with 8 positions matching TRBD1. The V gene end was trimmed by 0 bases and the J gene end by 4 bases; junction bases not matched to a gene: 4. The CDR3 is 15 residues long. Germline CDR1 is LNHDA and CDR2 is SQIVND (reference sequence).

The chain recombines TRBV10-2 with TRBJ1-4; TRBD1 might be the D (5 bases). CDR3 size: 17 residues. CDR1 is WSHSY, CDR2 SAAADI, per germline. V was trimmed by 0 bases and J by 9 bases, leaving 20 bases between them. CDR3 residues: CASSESFPGGTAKKLFF. The CDR3 nucleotides are TGCGCCAGCAGTGAGTCTTTCCCGGGGGGGACGGCGAAAAAACTGTTTTTT.

This clone was detected only a few times. The rearrangement joins TRBV5-5 to TRBJ1-2; 7 bases align to TRBD1. Germline V gene lookup returns CDR1 SGHKS and CDR2 YYEKEE (reference sequence). This CDR3 has 14 residues. V lost 4 bases and J lost 2; bases outside the gene matches: 5. The CDR3 DNA follows: TGTGCCAGCAGCCCCTCGACAGGGAACTATGGCTACACCTTC. Translated: CASSPSTGNYGYTF.

The chain carries TRBV7-8 and TRBJ1-5; D is undetermined. V gave up 2 bases and J gave up 7 bases, with 12 bases separating them. Germline V CDR1 and CDR2: SGHVS, FQNEAQ. The CDR3 length is 14 residues. The CDR3 DNA reads TGTGCCAGCAGCTTATCCGGGTTAAAACAGCCCCAGCATTTT. Protein: CASSLSGLKQPQHF.

The chain couples TRBV27 to TRBJ2-1; TRBD2 aligns across 9 bases. V lost 5 bases and J lost 2; bases outside the gene matches: 7. CDR1 and CDR2 from the germline V gene are MNHEY and SMNVEV (reference sequence). This CDR3 is 16 amino acids long. CDR3 bases: TGTGCCAGCAGTACCGGGACTAGCCCGACCTACAATGAGCAGTTCTTC. It encodes CASSTGTSPTYNEQFF.

Worth noting for this clone: The junction departs from germline at one end; a sequencing error may be responsible. The genes are TRBV12-3 or TRBV12-4 and TRBJ2-3; the match to TRBD2 covers 14 bases. This CDR3 region has 12 residues. The CDR3 bases are TGTGCCAGCAGCCCGGGACTAGCGGGAGCTATTTTT. Encoded protein: CASSPGLAGAIF.

The chain joins TRBV28 to TRBJ2-1; D is possibly TRBD1 (5 bases). The germline V gene has CDR1 MDHEN and CDR2 SYDVKM. The V and J ends lost 10 bases and 9 bases respectively, with 16 bases between them. The CDR3 runs to 12 residues. The CDR3 sequence is CATRPGQGEQFF. The DNA for the CDR3 is TGTGCCACCCGTCCTGGGCAGGGTGAGCAGTTCTTC. Full variable domain (missing parts from reference TRBV28 and TRBJ2-1): DVKVTQSSRYLVKRTGEKVFLECVQDMDHENMFWYRQDPGLGLRLIYFSYDVKMKEKGDIPEGYSVSREKKERFSLILESASTNQTSMYLCATRPGQGEQFFGPGTRLTVL.

The CDR3 loop is CASSSSGGWGTEAFF. The CDR3 DNA reads TGTGCCAGTAGTAGCTCGGGGGGCTGGGGGACTGAAGCTTTCTTT. The chain is built from TRBV19 and TRBJ1-1, with a tentative D call TRBD1 (6 bases). This CDR3 contains 15 residues. Germline loops: CDR1 LNHDA, CDR2 SQIVND (reference sequence). The ends were cut back, 4 bases at V and 5 bases at J, with 17 bases in the middle.

This sequence joins TRBV9 and TRBJ2-6; no reliable D call. Trimming took 3 bases from V and 1 from J, leaving 5 bases between them. Germline V lookup: CDR1 SGDLS, CDR2 YYNGEE. CDR3 length: 14 residues. The CDR3 nucleotides read TGTGCCAGCAGCGCCGTTTCTGGGGCCAACGTCCTGACTTTC. Its protein is CASSAVSGANVLTF.

The V and J genes are TRBV10-3 and TRBJ2-3, with 12 bases matching TRBD2. CDR3 size: 16 residues. Germline assignment: CDR1 ENHRY and CDR2 SYGVKD. With 6 bases clipped from V and 4 bases from J, the junction kept 8 bases outside the gene matches. CDR3 loop: CAIRDLAGGASDTQYF. The CDR3 coding sequence is TGTGCCATCAGGGACCTAGCGGGAGGGGCCTCAGATACGCAGTATTTT.

The CDR3 DNA reads TGCGCCAGCAGCCAAGATGGGAGGAACACTGAAGCTTTCTTT. Encoded protein: CASSQDGRNTEAFF. The chain couples TRBV4-1 to TRBJ1-1; D is undetermined. The CDR3 consists of 14 residues. The germline V gene encodes CDR1 MGHRA and CDR2 YSYEKL. The germline V and J ends were trimmed by 0 bases and 1 base, with 6 bases remaining between them.

This rearrangement joins TRBV2 to TRBJ1-5; D is possibly TRBD1 (6 bases). Trimming left V 3 bases short and J 6 bases short, with 15 bases between. The CDR3 spans 15 residues. The germline V gene has CDR1 SNHLY and CDR2 FYNNEI. The CDR3 DNA sequence: TGTGCCAGCAGTGAGATTGAGGGGGTCGGTCAGCCCCAGCATTTT. It codes for CASSEIEGVGQPQHF. The full variable domain, in which reference TRBV2 and TRBJ1-5 provide the parts outside the CDR3, is EPEVTQTPSHQVTQMGQEVILRCVPISNHLYFYWYRQILGQKVEFLVSFYNNEISEKSEIFDDQFSVERPDGSNFTLKIRSTKLEDSAMYFCASSEIEGVGQPQHFGDGTRLSIL.

This chain uses TRBV29-1 with TRBJ1-5, with 7 nucleotides matching TRBD1. V was pared by 6 bases and J by 4 bases, with 12 bases of the junction left unmatched. Per the germline V gene, CDR1 is SQVTM and CDR2 is ANQGSEA. CDR3 length equals 15 residues. CDR3 sequence: CSVALGGQRNQPQHF. CDR3 DNA: TGCAGCGTCGCGTTAGGGGGCCAAAGGAATCAGCCCCAGCATTTT.

The chain couples TRBV28 to TRBJ2-1; the match to TRBD2 covers 11 bases. Trimming cost V 3 bases and J 8 bases; bases outside gene matches: 6. Germline-derived CDR1 and CDR2 are MDHEN and SYDVKM. The CDR3 runs to 15 residues. Here the CDR3 DNA reads TGTGCCAGCAGTTTCCAACTAGCGGGAGAGGATGAGCAGTTCTTC. It is translated as CASSFQLAGEDEQFF.